This T cell receptor (beta chain) is from a study of T cells in Graves' hyperthyroidism and ophthalmopathy. Lactation, pregnancy, other autoimmune disease or uncontrolled infection excluded patients. Orbital computed tomography, thyroid ultrasound, serum thyroxine and TRAb, and clinical symptoms together informed the diagnoses. Extraction of PBMCs used roughly 9.3 ml of fresh peripheral blood. With V trimmed by 4 bases and J by 7 bases, 10 bases remained unmatched. This CDR3 spans 16 amino acids. Authors of the study amplified TCR beta CDR3 regions from RNA transcripts. An initial round of RT-PCR targeting the TCR CDR3 relied on the HTBI primer set. TCRdb re-derived calls from the multiplex PCR reads in MiXCR, one entry per CDR3 protein. Of approximately 520,000 distinct CDR3 sequences listed, around 20% are singletons. This clonotype was observed at least ten times.

The V and J genes are TRBV12-3 or TRBV12-4 and TRBJ1-6; 7 bases map to TRBD1. This clonotype was obtained from a man aged 18-30 years with Graves' hyperthyroidism. Material for sequencing was blood. CDR3 in amino acids: CASSSDRAGGNSPLHF. CDR3 DNA: TGTGCCAGCAGTTCCGACAGGGCAGGAGGGAATTCACCCCTCCACTTT.